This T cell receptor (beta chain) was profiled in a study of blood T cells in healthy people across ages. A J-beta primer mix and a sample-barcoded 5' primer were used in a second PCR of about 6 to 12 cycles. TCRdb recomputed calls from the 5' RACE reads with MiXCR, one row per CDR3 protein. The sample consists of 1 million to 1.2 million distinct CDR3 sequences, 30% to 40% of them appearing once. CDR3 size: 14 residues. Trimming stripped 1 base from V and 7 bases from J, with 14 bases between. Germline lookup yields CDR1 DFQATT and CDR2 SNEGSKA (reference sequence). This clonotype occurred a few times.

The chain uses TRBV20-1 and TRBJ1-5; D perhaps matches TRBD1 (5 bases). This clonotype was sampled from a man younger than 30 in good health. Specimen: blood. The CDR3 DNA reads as TGCAGTGCTAGAGGAGGCTCCGGGGGGCAGCCCCAGCATTTT. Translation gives CSARGGSGGQPQHF.